Below are 12 T cell receptor beta chains sequenced from a single sample in a study of regulatory T cells in long-lasting Graves disease. Sequencing libraries for TCR beta were prepared with iRepertoire HTBI primers and Arm-PCR of CDR3 regions. TCRdb independently ran MiXCR on the multiplex PCR reads; one entry per CDR3 protein. The profile covers over 350,000 distinct CDR3 sequences, with roughly 20% appearing a single time and more than 20% taken by the ten largest. Time point described: persistent/refractory GD, antithyroid drugs over 5 years with positive TRAb. Scientists built the TCR library using RNA that was extracted from PBMCs. The input for sequencing was peripheral blood mononuclear cells (PBMCs), taken when the disease was refractory, from a patient treated with antithyroid drugs. The receptor source for this set is a female donor with Graves disease.

The gene calls are TRBV5-1 and TRBJ2-2; 7 nucleotides line up with TRBD2. Germline V gene data show CDR1 as SGHRS and CDR2 as YFSETQ. This CDR3 has 16 amino acids. The V gene end was trimmed by 0 bases and the J gene end by 2 bases; junction bases not matched to a gene: 4. The CDR3 reads CASSLASSGNTGELFF. The CDR3 DNA is TGCGCCAGCAGCTTGGCCTCTAGCGGAAACACCGGGGAGCTGTTTTTT. Looking up the rest from reference TRBV5-1 and TRBJ2-2 gives the full variable domain: KAGVTQTPRYLIKTRGQQVTLSCSPISGHRSVSWYQQTPGQGLQFLFEYFSETQRNKGNFPGRFSGRQFSNSRSEMNVSTLELGDSALYLCASSLASSGNTGELFFGEGSRLTVL.

J is TRBJ1-5 and V is TRBV9; D is uncertain. CDR3 length: 14 amino acids. Germline V gives CDR1 SGDLS, CDR2 YYNGEE. V was clipped by 0 bases and J by 7 bases, with 11 bases between them. As DNA, the CDR3 is TGTGCCAGCAGCGTAGCAGTGGGAGGACAGCCCCAGCATTTT. This gives the protein CASSVAVGGQPQHF.

This clonotype was observed at least ten times. The chain employs TRBV6-5 and TRBJ2-7, with D uncertain. This CDR3 is built from 13 residues. V was cut by 0 bases and J by 3 bases, with 6 bases left in between. Germline CDR1 reads MNHEY; CDR2 reads SVGAGI. CDR3 sequence: CASSYSPDYEQYF. The CDR3, as DNA: TGTGCCAGCAGTTACTCGCCCGACTACGAGCAGTACTTC.

The chain carries TRBV19 and TRBJ2-7; TRBD2 matches at 7 bases. Looked up from germline, CDR1 is LNHDA and CDR2 is SQIVND (reference sequence). V shed 10 bases, J shed 5 bases, and the junction held 14 bases outside the gene matches. This CDR3 comprises 14 residues. DNA of the CDR3: TGTGCCACAGCGATAGCGGGTGTTTCGGACGAGCAGTACTTC. Translating it yields CATAIAGVSDEQYF.

This clonotype was recorded a few times. The chain recombines TRBV18 with TRBJ2-1; the D is unclear. The germline V gene has CDR1 KGHSH and CDR2 LQKENI. The CDR3 has 11 amino acids. Trimming cost V 2 bases and J 8 bases, with 4 bases left between them. Here the CDR3 reads CASSPGYEQFF. The CDR3 coding sequence is TGTGCCAGCTCACCAGGGTATGAGCAGTTCTTC.

As to this clonotype: A single base separates this from a much larger clone, so it may be a read error. The final CDR3 position lacks the conserved phenylalanine or tryptophan, pointing to a likely read error. CDR3 in amino acids: CASSLGLVFSYEQYS. The CDR3 DNA follows: TGTGCCAGCAGCCTAGGACTAGTTTTCTCCTACGAGCAGTACTCC. V and J are TRBV7-2 and TRBJ2-7; the match to TRBD2 covers 7 bases. CDR1 is SGHTA, CDR2 FQGNSA, per germline. The CDR3 loop spans 15 amino acids. V lost 5 bases and J lost 0; bases outside the gene matches: 7.

This clonotype showed up many times. The chain is built from TRBV24-1 and TRBJ2-5; D may be TRBD2 (5 bases). Trimming took 3 bases from V and 5 from J, leaving 12 bases between them. The CDR3 totals 14 residues. Germline V gene sequence: CDR1 KGHDR, CDR2 SFDVKD. CDR3 nucleotides: TGTGCCACCAGTGATGCCTCTAGCTGGGAGACCCAGTACTTC. It specifies CATSDASSWETQYF.

This clonotype was counted a few times. This chain connects TRBV2 to TRBJ1-1; maybe TRBD1 (6 bases). Trimming removed 7 bases from V and 5 bases from J, with 17 bases in between. The CDR3 covers 14 residues. Germline assignment: CDR1 SNHLY and CDR2 FYNNEI. The CDR3 spells CASMGEGGRTEAFF. The CDR3 coding sequence is TGTGCCAGCATGGGGGAGGGGGGGAGGACTGAAGCTTTCTTT.

This clonotype turned up a few times. V gene TRBV6-2 or TRBV6-3 combines with J gene TRBJ1-5, with D unclear. Deletions cut 6 bases from V and 7 bases from J, with 13 bases between. CDR1 MNHEY and CDR2 SVGEGT come from the germline V gene. The CDR3 contains 13 residues. CDR3 region: CASSLTSPQPQHF. The CDR3 DNA reads as TGTGCCAGCAGCTTGACCTCCCCGCAGCCCCAGCATTTT.

This clonotype was recorded once. This sequence joins TRBV5-4 and TRBJ2-1; TRBD2 matches 8 bases. From germline, CDR1 is SGHNT and CDR2 YYREEE (reference sequence). This CDR3 region has 16 residues. The V gene end was trimmed by 3 bases and the J gene end by 4 bases; junction bases not matched to a gene: 9. The CDR3 loop reads CASSSVVREGYNEQFF. The CDR3 DNA reads as TGTGCCAGCAGCTCGGTGGTTCGGGAGGGATACAATGAGCAGTTCTTC.

This clonotype was observed once. A much larger clone is a single base away; this may be a read error. The rearrangement links TRBV28 to TRBJ1-1; a weak D match, TRBD1 (5 bases). V gave up 6 bases and J gave up 4 bases, with 15 bases separating them. The CDR3 has 14 amino acids. Germline CDR1 reads MDHEN; CDR2 reads SYDVKM. As DNA, the CDR3 is TGTGCCAGCAGACGACGAATGGGGGTCACTGAAGCTTTCTTT. It yields the protein CASRRRMGVTEAFF.

This clonotype showed up just a few times. The V and J genes are TRBV13 and TRBJ1-5; D call uncertain. Germline V gene sequence: CDR1 PRHDT, CDR2 FYEKMQ (reference sequence). The CDR3 has 13 residues. V lost 5 bases, J lost 7 bases, and 12 bases lay in between. CDR3 bases: TGTGCCAGCAGCCGAGGCGAGGGCCAGCCCCAGCATTTT. It translates to CASSRGEGQPQHF.